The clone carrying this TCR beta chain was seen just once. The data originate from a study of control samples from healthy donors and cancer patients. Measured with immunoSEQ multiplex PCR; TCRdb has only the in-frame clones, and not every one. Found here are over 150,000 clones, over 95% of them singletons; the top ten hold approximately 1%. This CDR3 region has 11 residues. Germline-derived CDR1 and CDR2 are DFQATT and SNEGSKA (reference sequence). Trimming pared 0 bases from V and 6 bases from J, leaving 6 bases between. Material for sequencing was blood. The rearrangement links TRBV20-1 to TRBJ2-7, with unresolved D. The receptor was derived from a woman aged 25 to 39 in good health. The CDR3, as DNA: TGCAGTGCTAGAGATCACTCCGAGCAGTACTTC. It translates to CSARDHSEQYF.